This T cell receptor (beta chain) emerged from a study of T cell responses to AZD1222 COVID-19 vaccine. Study results and caveats: Repertoires in all cases were sampled only once the peak T cell response had passed.

This CDR3 contains 13 residues. V lost 7 bases and J 7 bases, leaving 13 bases between the germline ends. Sequencing used immunoSEQ multiplex PCR; TCRdb keeps in-frame clones, though not all of them. The profile shows some 90,000 clones, 75% to 90% of them singletons. This clone has just one count. The antigen is unknown. This material consisted of peripheral blood, taken on day 0 of AZD1222 vaccination. The clonotype was recovered from an adult in good health. The chain uses TRBV12-3 or TRBV12-4 and TRBJ2-2; possibly TRBD1 for D (5 bases). The CDR3 is CASIFRVNGELFF. CDR3 in DNA: TGTGCCAGCATCTTCAGGGTGAACGGGGAGCTGTTTTTT.